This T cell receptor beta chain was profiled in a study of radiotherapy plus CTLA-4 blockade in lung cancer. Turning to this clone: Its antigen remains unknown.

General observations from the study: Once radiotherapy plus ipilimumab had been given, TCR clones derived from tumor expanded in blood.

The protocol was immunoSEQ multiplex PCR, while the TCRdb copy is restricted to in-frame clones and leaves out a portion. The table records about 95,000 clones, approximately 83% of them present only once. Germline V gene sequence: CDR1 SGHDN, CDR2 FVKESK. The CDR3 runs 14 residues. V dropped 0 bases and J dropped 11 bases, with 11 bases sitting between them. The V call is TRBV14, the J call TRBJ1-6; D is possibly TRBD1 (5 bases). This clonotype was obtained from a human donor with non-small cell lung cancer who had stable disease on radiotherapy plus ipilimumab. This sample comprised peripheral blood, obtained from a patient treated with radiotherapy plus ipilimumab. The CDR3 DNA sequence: TGTGCCAGCAGCCAAGAACCAATGGGGGCACCCCTCCACTTT. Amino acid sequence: CASSQEPMGAPLHF.